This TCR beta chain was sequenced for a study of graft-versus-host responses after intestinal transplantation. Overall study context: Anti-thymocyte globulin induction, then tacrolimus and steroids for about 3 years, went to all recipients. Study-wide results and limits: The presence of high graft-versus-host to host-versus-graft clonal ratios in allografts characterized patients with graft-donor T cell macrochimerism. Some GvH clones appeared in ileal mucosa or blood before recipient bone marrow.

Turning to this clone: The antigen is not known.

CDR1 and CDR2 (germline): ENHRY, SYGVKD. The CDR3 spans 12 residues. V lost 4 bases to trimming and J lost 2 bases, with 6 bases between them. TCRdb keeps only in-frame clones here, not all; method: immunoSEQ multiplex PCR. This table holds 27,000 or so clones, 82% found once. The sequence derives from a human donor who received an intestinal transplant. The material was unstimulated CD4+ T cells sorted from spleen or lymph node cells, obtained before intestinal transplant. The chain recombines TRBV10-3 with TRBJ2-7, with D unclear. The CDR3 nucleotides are TGTGCCATCAGTGCGGGTCCCTACGAGCAGTACTTC. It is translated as CAISAGPYEQYF.